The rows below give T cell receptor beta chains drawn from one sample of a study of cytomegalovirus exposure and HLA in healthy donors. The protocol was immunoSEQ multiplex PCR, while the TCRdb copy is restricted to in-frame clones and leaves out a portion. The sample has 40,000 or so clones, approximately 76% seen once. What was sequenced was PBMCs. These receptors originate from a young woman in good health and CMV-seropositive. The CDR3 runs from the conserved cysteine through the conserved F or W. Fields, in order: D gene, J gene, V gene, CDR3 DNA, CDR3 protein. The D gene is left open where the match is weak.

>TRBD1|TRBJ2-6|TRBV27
TGTGCCAGCAGTCCACAGGGGGCGTATGGGGCCAACGTCCTGACTTTC
CASSPQGAYGANVLTF
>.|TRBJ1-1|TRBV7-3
TGTGCCAGCAGCGTGGGACAGAACACTGAAGCTTTCTTT
CASSVGQNTEAFF
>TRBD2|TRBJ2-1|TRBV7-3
TGTGCCAGCAGCTTAACGCCCTGGGCTAGCGGGAGTAATGTCTACTACAATGAGCAGTTCTTC
CASSLTPWASGSNVYYNEQFF
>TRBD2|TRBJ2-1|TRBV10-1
TGCGCCAGCAGTGAGGGCGGGGGGCCCGGCTATGAGCAGTTCTTC
CASSEGGGPGYEQFF
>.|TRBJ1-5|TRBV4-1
TGCGCCAGCAGCCAAGATTATAGGGGAAGTCAGCCCCAGCATTTT
CASSQDYRGSQPQHF
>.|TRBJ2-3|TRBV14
TGTGCCAGCAGCCAAGATCTCCGCACAGATACGCAGTATTTT
CASSQDLRTDTQYF
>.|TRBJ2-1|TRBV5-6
TGTGCCAGCAGCCGGATAGGGGGTATGTACAATGAGCAGTTCTTC
CASSRIGGMYNEQFF
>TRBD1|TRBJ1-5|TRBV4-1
TGCGCCAGCAGCCATGGACAGGGCAATCAGCCCCAGCATTTT
CASSHGQGNQPQHF
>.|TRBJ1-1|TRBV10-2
TGCGCCAGCAGGGACAGACTGAACACTGAAGCTTTCTTT
CASRDRLNTEAFF
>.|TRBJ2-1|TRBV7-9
TGTGCCAGCAGCTTACATTCGGGGGTCTTCTACAATGAGCAGTTCTTC
CASSLHSGVFYNEQFF